These T cell receptor beta chains were read from a single sample in a study of graft-versus-host responses after intestinal transplantation. TCRdb's table, derived via immunoSEQ multiplex PCR, lists solely in-frame clones and lacks some. The data hold around 97,000 clones, with over 85% observed a single time. For these receptors, no antigen is known. Specimen: unstimulated CD8+ T cells sorted from spleen or lymph node cells, collected before intestinal transplant. These TCRs come from a human donor who received an intestinal transplant. Both conserved end residues are part of each CDR3. Each record gives: V gene, CDR3 protein.

TRBV19	CASSFSTGSQETQYF
TRBV11-2	CASSVSGISTGELFF
TRBV9	CASSELTGLAGAPYNEQFF
TRBV5-6	CASSLEVEQETQYF
TRBV2	CASTPSAGTSGTDTQYF
TRBV9	CASSGGGSGQETQYF
TRBV7-2	CASSLELAGARDIQYF
TRBV4-1	CASSQESSVPYGYTF
TRBV27	CASSSAGVPSTNEKLFF
TRBV6-5	CASSFRQDNTGELFF
TRBV7-9	CASSLGQLNEQYF
TRBV7-8	CASSLGAGESSYNSPLHF
TRBV19	CASTLPGTNQPQHF
TRBV4-1	CASSTTGTGGWHEAFF
TRBV13	CASSFRVSVTEAFF
TRBV29-1	CSAGGGDETQYF
TRBV23-1	CASPEREEETEAFF
TRBV9	CASSAQGAYNEQFF
TRBV10-3	CAISESVRGGSYNEQFF
TRBV9	CASTNGLNTEAFF
TRBV5-8	CASTGTGAYEQYF
TRBV4-1	CASSPTPASVEKLFF
TRBV5-1	CASSLAEEGPFNEQYF
TRBV30	CAWSGLANEQFF
TRBV4-1	CASSQGLGQETQYF
TRBV7-8	CASRVQGSGTGELFF
TRBV7-9	CASSLLYSEAFF
TRBV30	CAWTVMFGTGGSNYGYTF
TRBV27	CASSPIGTYGYTF
TRBV5-6	CASGSITGYTEAFF
TRBV19	CASSEADPYGYTF
TRBV5-1	CASSSDPTGGYYGYTF
TRBV15	CATSSLSGQGNQETQYF
TRBV7-8	CASSSEDRYSNQPQHF
TRBV7-8	CASSTPQGLQETQYF
TRBV10-3	CAISPQSSRPNYGYTF
TRBV19	CASTDSPLSYEQYF
TRBV19	CASSIKAGGTEAFF
TRBV18	CASSPPIEGAQYF
TRBV13	CASSLGGSPEQYF